This paragraph covers one T cell receptor (beta chain) sequence. This sample was included in a study of control samples from healthy donors and cancer patients. Sequenced by immunoSEQ multiplex PCR; TCRdb stores in-frame clones only, minus some. The data hold about 120,000 clones, with around nine tenths observed a single time. The origin of this receptor is a man aged 25-45 years in good health. The sample was blood.

The CDR3 region is CASSSLQMAGSQPQHF. The CDR3 coding sequence is TGTGCCAGTAGTAGCCTACAGATGGCGGGGAGTCAGCCCCAGCATTTT. V and J are TRBV19 and TRBJ1-5; D not certain. From germline, CDR1 is LNHDA and CDR2 SQIVND (reference sequence). V gave up 4 bases and J gave up 6 bases, with 19 bases separating them. This CDR3 has 16 amino acids.